The clone carrying this TCR beta chain occurred many times. Its antigen is currently unknown. The data belong to a study of T cells after yellow fever vaccination. The CDR3 length is 13 residues. The V gene lost 4 bases and the J gene lost 2 bases, with 11 bases spanning the gap. The germline CDR1 and CDR2 sequences are DFQATT and SNEGSKA (reference sequence). It was through 5'RACE template switching that TCR cDNA was made, with a universal primer site and UMIs added. TCRdb re-called the 5' RACE reads with MiXCR, one entry per CDR3 protein. The sample has a few hundred thousand distinct CDR3 sequences; 3.5% to 5% are singletons. General observations from the study: In FACS-sorted repertoires, abundant clonotypes from the bulk population could appear as contaminants.

The chain employs TRBV20-1 and TRBJ1-2; D gene ambiguous. The specimen comprised PBMCs, sampled 15 days after the yellow fever booster vaccination. The receptor comes from a man younger than 35 who received the YFV17D yellow fever vaccine. This chain's CDR3 is CSAMREMNYGYTF. The CDR3 nucleotides are TGCAGTGCTATGCGGGAAATGAACTATGGCTACACCTTC.